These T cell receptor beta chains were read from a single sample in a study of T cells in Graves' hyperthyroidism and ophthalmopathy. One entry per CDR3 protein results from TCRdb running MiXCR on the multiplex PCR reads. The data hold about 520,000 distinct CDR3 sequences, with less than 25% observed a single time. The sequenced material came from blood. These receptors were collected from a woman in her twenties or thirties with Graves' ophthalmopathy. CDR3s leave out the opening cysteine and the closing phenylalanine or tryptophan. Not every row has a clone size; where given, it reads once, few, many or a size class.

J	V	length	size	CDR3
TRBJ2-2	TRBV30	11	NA	ASGSVNTGELF
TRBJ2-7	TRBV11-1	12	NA	ASSHRGSQAGQY
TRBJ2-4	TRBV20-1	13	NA	SARETGIAKNIQY
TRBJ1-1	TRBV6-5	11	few	VSSYIQNTEAF
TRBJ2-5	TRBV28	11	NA	ASSGPLQETQY
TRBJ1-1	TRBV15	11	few	ATSSYPDTEAF
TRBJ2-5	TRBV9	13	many	ASSGGLADQETQY
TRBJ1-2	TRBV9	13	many	ASSTRTTPNYGYT
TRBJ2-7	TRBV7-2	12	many	ASSFRPISYEQY
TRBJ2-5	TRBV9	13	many	ASSASPGSDETQY
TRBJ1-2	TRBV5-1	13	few	ASSWDGVNDYGYT
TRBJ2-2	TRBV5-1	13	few	ASSLWGNEVGELF
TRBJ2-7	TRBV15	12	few	ATSPRTSGNEQY
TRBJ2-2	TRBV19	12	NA	ASSIGRNTGELF
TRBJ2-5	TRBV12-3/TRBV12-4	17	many	ASSLGSRLAGGNQETQY
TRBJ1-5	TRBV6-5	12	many	ASSLGQTDQPQH
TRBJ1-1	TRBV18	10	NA	VSSSTDRVAF
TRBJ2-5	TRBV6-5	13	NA	ASSYVSGAPKTQY
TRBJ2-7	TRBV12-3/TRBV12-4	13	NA	ASSFWHLGTYEQY
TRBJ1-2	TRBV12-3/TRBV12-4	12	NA	ASSKGTGDYGYT
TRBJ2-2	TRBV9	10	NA	ASSPPSPELF
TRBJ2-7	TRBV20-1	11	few	SAREGTGVEQY
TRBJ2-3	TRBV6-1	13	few	ASSASAGGLDTQY
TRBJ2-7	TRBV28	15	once	ASSLRFGLAGEYEQY
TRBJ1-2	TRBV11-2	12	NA	ASSSPAAFWGYT
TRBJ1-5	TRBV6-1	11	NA	ASTGGANQPQH
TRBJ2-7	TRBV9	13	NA	ASSVASGQGYEQY
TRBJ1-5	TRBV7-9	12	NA	ASSKGGFSHPQH
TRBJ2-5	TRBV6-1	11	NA	ASGGPWRETQY
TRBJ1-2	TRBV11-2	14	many	ASSSNPGIMGYGYT
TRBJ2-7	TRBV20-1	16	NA	SADGGGASGTASYEQY
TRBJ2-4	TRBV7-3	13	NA	ASSLGGSGKNMQY
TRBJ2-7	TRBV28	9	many	ATRGPYEQY
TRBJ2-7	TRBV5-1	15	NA	ASSLGGLAGRSYEQY
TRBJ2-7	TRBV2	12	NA	ASSPAGGAYEQY
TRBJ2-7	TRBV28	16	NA	ASSFGTGTSGTPYEQY
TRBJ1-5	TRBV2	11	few	ASSESGFQPQH
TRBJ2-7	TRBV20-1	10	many	SAPGGPYEQY
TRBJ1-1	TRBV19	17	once	ASSITIAAGAFLNTEAF
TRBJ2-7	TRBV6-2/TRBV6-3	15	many	ASSYLPGQGFSYEQY
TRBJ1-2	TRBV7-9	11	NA	ATTRGPNYGYT
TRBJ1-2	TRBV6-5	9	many	ASPTTYGYT
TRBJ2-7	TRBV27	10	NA	ASFYPDYEQY
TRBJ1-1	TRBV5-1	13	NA	ASSLGEGVGTEAF
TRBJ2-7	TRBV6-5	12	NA	ASSTGTGPLKQY
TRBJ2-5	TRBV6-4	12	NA	ASSEGQAKETQY